This TCR beta chain came from a study of T cell changes during pregnancy in multiple sclerosis. Trimming left V 6 bases short and J 4 bases short, with 10 bases between. The germline gives CDR1 SGHTA, CDR2 FQGNSA. The CDR3 extends over 13 amino acids. The table came from immunoSEQ multiplex PCR; TCRdb's copy has only in-frame clones and leaves some out. The data show tens of thousands of clones, with around 93% seen just once and over 0.55% held by the top ten. The receptor was derived from a female donor with multiple sclerosis, enrolled in a pregnancy study. This chain links TRBV7-2 with TRBJ1-5; D is ambiguous. The material was CD4+ T cells from peripheral blood mononuclear cells, obtained after pregnancy. The CDR3 region has the DNA TGTGCCAGCAGGTCCAGTGTAAATCAGCCCCAGCATTTT. It is translated as CASRSSVNQPQHF.